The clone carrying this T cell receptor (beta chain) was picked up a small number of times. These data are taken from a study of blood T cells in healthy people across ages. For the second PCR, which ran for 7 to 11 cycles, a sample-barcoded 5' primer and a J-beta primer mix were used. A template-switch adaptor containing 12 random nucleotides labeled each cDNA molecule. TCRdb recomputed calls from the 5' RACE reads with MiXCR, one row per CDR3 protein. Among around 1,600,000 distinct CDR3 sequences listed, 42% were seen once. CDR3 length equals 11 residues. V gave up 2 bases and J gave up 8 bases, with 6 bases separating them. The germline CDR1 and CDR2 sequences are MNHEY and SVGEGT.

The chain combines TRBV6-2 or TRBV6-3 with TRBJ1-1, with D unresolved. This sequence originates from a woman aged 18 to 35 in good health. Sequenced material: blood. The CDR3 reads CASSYPQEAFF. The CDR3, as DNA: TGTGCCAGCAGTTACCCTCAAGAAGCTTTCTTT.